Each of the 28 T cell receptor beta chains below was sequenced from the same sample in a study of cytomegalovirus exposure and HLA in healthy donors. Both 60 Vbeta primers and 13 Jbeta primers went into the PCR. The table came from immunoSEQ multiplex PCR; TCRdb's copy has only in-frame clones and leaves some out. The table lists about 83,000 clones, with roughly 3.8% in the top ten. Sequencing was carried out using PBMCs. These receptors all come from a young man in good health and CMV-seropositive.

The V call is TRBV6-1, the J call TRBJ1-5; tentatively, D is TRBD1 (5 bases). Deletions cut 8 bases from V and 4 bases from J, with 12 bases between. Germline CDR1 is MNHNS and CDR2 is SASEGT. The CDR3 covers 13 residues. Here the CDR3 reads CASEWGVNQPQHF. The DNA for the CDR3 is TGTGCCAGCGAGTGGGGGGTAAATCAGCCCCAGCATTTT.

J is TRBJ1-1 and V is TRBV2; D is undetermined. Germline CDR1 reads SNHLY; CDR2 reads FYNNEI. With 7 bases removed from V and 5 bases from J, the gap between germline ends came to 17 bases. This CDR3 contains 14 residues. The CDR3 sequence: CASTPLGVSTEAFF. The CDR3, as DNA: TGTGCCAGCACTCCCCTCGGGGTGTCGACTGAAGCTTTCTTT.

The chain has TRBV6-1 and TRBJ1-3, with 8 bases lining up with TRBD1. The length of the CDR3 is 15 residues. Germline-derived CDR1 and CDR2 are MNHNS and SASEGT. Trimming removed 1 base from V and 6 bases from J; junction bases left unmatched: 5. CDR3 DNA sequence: TGTGCCAGCAGTGAAGGGCAGGGGGCGTCAAACACCATATATTTT. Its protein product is CASSEGQGASNTIYF.

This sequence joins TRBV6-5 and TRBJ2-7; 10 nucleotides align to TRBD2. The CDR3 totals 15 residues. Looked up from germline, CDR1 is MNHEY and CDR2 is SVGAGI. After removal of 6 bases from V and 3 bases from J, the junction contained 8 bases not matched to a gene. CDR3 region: CASRLLAGSYYEQYF. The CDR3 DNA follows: TGTGCCAGCAGATTACTAGCGGGGTCTTACTACGAGCAGTACTTC.

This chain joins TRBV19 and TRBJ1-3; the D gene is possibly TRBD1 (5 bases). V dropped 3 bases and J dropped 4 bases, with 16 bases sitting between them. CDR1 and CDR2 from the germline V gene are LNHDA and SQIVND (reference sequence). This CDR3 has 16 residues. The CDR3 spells CASSMGDFLTGNTIYF. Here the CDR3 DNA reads TGTGCCAGTAGTATGGGGGACTTCCTAACCGGAAACACCATATATTTT.

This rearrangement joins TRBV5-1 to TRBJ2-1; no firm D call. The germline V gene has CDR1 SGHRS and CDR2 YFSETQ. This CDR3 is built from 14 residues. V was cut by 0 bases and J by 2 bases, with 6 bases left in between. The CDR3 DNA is TGCGCCAGCAGCTTGGTTAGCACCTACAATGAGCAGTTCTTC. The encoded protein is CASSLVSTYNEQFF.

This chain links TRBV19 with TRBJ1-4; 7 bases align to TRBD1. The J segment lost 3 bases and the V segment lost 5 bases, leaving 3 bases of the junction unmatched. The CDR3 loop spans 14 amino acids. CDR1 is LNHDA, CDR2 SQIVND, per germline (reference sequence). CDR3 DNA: TGTGCCAGTAGTCCAGGGACAGCTAATGAAAAACTGTTTTTT. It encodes CASSPGTANEKLFF.

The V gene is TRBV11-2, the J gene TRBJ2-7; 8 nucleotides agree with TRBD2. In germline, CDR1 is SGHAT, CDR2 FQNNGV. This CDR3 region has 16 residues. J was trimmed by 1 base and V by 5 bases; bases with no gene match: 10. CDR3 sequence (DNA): TGTGCCAGCAGCACAGAGACGGCTAGCGGGTCCTACGAGCAGTACTTC. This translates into CASSTETASGSYEQYF.

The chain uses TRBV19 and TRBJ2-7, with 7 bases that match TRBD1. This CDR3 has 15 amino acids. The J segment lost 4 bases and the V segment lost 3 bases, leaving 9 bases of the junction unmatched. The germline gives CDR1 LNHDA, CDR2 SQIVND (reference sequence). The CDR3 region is CASSMSRDREYEQYF. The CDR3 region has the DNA TGTGCCAGTAGTATGTCACGAGACAGGGAGTACGAGCAGTACTTC.

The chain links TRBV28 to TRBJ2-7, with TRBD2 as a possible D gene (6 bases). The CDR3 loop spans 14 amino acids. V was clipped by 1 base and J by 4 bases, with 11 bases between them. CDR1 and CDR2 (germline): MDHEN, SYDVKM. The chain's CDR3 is CASSLYGGSYEQYF. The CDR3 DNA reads TGTGCCAGCAGTTTATATGGGGGGTCTTACGAGCAGTACTTC. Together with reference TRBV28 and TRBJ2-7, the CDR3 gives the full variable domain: DVKVTQSSRYLVKRTGEKVFLECVQDMDHENMFWYRQDPGLGLRLIYFSYDVKMKEKGDIPEGYSVSREKKERFSLILESASTNQTSMYLCASSLYGGSYEQYFGPGTRLTVT.

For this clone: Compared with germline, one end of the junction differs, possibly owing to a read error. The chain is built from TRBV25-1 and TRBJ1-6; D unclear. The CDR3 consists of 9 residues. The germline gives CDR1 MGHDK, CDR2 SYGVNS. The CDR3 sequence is CASSILDYF. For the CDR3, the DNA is TGTGCCAGCAGTATCTTAGATTACTTT.

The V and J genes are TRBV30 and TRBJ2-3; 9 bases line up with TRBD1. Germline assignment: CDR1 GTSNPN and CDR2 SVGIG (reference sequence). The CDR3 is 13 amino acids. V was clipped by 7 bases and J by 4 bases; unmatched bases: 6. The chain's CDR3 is CAFWTGESDTQYF. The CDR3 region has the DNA TGTGCCTTTTGGACAGGGGAGTCAGATACGCAGTATTTT.

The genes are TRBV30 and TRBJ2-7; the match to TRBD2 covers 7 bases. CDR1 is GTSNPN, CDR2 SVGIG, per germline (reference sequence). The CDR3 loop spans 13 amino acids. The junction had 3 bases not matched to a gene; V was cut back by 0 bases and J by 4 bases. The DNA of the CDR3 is TGTGCCTGGAGTGTACTCGGGGGGTACGAGCAGTACTTC. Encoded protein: CAWSVLGGYEQYF.

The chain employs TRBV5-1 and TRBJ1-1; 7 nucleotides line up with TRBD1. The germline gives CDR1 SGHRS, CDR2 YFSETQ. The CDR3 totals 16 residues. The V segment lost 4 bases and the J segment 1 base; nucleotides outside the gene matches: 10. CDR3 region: CASSPTPGQSNTEAFF. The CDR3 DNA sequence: TGCGCCAGCAGCCCGACACCGGGACAGTCGAACACTGAAGCTTTCTTT.

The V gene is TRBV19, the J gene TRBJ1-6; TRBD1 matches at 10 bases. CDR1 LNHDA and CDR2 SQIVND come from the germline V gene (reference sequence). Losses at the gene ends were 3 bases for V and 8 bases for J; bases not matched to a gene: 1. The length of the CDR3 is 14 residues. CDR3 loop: CASSIGTGDSPLHF. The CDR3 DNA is TGTGCCAGTAGTATCGGGACAGGGGATTCACCCCTCCACTTT.

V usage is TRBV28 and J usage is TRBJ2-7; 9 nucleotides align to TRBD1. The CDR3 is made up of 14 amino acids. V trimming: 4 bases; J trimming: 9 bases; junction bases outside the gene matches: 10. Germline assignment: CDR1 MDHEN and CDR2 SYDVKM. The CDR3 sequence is CASSSQGDRVGQYF. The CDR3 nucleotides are TGTGCCAGCAGTTCCCAAGGGGACAGGGTGGGGCAGTACTTC.

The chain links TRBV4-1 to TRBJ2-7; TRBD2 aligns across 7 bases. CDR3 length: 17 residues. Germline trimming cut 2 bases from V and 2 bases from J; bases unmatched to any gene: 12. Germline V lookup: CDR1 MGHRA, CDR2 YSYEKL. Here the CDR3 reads CASSQLLTGGFAYEQYF. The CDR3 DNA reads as TGCGCCAGCAGCCAACTCCTAACGGGGGGTTTCGCCTACGAGCAGTACTTC.

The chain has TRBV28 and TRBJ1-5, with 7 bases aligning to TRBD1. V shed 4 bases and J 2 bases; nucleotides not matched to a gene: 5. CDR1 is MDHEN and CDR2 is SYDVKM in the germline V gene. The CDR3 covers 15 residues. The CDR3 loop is CASSSIGQGNQPQHF. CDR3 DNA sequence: TGTGCCAGCAGTTCCATTGGACAGGGCAATCAGCCCCAGCATTTT. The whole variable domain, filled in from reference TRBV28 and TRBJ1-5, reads DVKVTQSSRYLVKRTGEKVFLECVQDMDHENMFWYRQDPGLGLRLIYFSYDVKMKEKGDIPEGYSVSREKKERFSLILESASTNQTSMYLCASSSIGQGNQPQHFGDGTRLSIL.

In DNA, the CDR3 is TGTGCCAGCAGTAACAGGGGGATGGGGGACACTGAAGCTTTCTTT. This sequence encodes CASSNRGMGDTEAFF. The rearrangement links TRBV28 to TRBJ1-1, with 8 bases that match TRBD1. Unmatched junction bases numbered 8, after V lost 5 bases and J lost 3 bases. There are 15 residues in the CDR3. Germline V gene lookup returns CDR1 MDHEN and CDR2 SYDVKM.

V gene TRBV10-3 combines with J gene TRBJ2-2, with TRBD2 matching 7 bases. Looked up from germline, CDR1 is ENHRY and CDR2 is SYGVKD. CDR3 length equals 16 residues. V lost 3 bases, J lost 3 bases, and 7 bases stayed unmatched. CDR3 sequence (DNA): TGTGCCATCAGTGAAAGTGGTCGGGGGGACACCGGGGAGCTGTTTTTT. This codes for CAISESGRGDTGELFF.

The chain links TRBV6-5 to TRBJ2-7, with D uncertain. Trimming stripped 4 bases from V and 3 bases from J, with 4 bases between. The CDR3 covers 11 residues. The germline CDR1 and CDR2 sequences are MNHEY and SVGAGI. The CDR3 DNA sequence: TGTGCCAGCAGTTCACTCTACGAGCAGTACTTC. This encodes CASSSLYEQYF.

CDR3 sequence reads: CASSQLSGREKNEQFF. As DNA, the CDR3 is TGCGCCAGCAGCCAACTTAGCGGGAGGGAGAAAAATGAGCAGTTCTTC. The chain employs TRBV4-1 and TRBJ2-1; the match to TRBD2 covers 11 bases. Germline V gene sequence: CDR1 MGHRA, CDR2 YSYEKL. Losses at the gene ends were 2 bases for V and 7 bases for J; bases not matched to a gene: 7. CDR3 size: 16 residues.

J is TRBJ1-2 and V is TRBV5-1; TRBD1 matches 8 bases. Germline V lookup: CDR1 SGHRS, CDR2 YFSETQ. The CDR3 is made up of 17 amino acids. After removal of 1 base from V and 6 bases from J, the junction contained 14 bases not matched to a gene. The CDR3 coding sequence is TGCGCCAGCAGCTTGACCCCCCTGACAGGGGCGAGTAATGGCTACACCTTC. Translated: CASSLTPLTGASNGYTF.

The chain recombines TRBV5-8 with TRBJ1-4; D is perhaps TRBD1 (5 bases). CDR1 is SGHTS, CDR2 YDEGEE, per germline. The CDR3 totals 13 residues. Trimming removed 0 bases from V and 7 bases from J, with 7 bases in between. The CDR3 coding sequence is TGTGCCAGCAGCTTGGTAGGGGTTGAAAAACTGTTTTTT. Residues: CASSLVGVEKLFF.

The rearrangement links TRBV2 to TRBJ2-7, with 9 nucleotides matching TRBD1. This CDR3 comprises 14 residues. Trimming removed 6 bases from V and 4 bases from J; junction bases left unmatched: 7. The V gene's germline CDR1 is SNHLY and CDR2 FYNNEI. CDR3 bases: TGTGCCAGCAGCCGGGACAGGGACTCTTACGAGCAGTACTTC. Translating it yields CASSRDRDSYEQYF.

CDR3 bases: TGTGCCAGCAGCCCCAGGACTAGCGGGGCGCTGAACACCGGGGAGCTGTTTTTT. Translated, it gives CASSPRTSGALNTGELFF. This chain joins TRBV4-2 and TRBJ2-2; 12 nucleotides match TRBD2. Germline loops: CDR1 LGHNA, CDR2 YNFKEQ. The CDR3 runs to 18 residues. V trimming: 4 bases; J trimming: 1 base; junction bases outside the gene matches: 7.

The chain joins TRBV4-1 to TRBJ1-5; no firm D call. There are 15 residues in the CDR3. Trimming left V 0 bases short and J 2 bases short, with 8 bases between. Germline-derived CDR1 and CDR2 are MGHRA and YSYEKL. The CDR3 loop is CASSQDNGGNQPQHF. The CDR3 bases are TGCGCCAGCAGCCAAGACAACGGTGGCAATCAGCCCCAGCATTTT.

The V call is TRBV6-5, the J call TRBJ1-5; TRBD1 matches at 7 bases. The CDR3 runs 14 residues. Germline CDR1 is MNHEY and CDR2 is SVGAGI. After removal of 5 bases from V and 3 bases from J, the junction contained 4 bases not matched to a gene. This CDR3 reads CASSPGQHNQPQHF. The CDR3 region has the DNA TGTGCCAGCAGTCCGGGACAGCACAATCAGCCCCAGCATTTT.